This T cell receptor beta chain was sequenced during a study of cytotoxic CD8 clonotypes in ibrutinib-treated CLL. Points from the study as a whole: While tracking circulating CD8+ T-cell counts, baseline clonality exceeded that of age-matched healthy donors. Collection times varied between progressing and sustained-remission patients.

Of note for this clone: Its antigen is still unknown.

Here immunoSEQ multiplex PCR was the method, and the copy in TCRdb shows in-frame clones only, minus some. This table has approximately 45,000 clones, 60% to 80% appearing once. Germline V gene lookup returns CDR1 SGHRS and CDR2 YFSETQ. Trimming removed 5 bases from V and 2 bases from J; junction bases left unmatched: 7. CDR3 length: 15 residues. The sequenced sample was PBMCs, obtained after 12 months of ibrutinib treatment. The source is a human donor with chronic lymphocytic leukemia. The chain recombines TRBV5-1 with TRBJ2-1, with 7 nucleotides matching TRBD1. CDR3 protein: CASRRRDSTYNEQFF. DNA for the CDR3: TGCGCCAGCAGGAGAAGGGACAGTACCTACAATGAGCAGTTCTTC. The variable domain in full, with the rest retrieved from reference TRBV5-1 and TRBJ2-1, is KAGVTQTPRYLIKTRGQQVTLSCSPISGHRSVSWYQQTPGQGLQFLFEYFSETQRNKGNFPGRFSGRQFSNSRSEMNVSTLELGDSALYLCASRRRDSTYNEQFFGPGTRLTVL.